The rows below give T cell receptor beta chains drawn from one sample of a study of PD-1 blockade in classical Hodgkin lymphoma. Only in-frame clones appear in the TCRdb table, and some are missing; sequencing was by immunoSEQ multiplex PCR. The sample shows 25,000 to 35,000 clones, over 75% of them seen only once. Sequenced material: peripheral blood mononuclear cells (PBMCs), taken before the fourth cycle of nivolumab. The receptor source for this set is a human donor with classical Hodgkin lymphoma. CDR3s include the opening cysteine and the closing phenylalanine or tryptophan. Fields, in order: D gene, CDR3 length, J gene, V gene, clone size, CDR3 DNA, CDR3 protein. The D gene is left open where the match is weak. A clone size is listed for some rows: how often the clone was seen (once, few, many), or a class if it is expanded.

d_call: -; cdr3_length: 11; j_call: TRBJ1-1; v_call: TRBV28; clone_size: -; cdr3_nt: TGTGCCAGCAGAGGGCGAGCCGAAGCTTTCTTT; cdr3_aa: CASRGRAEAFF
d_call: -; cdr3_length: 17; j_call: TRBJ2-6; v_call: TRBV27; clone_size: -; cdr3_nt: TGTGCCAGCAGACCCGCAGGGTTTAAGGCTGGGGCCAACGTCCTGACTTTC; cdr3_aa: CASRPAGFKAGANVLTF
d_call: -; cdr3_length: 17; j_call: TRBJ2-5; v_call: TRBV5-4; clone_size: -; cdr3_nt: TGTGCCAGCAGCTTGGGTCAGTCAGGGTCGGGCAAAGAGACCCAGTACTTC; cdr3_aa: CASSLGQSGSGKETQYF
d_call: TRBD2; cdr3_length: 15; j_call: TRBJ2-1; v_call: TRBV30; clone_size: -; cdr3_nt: TGTGCCTGGAGTGTGTGGGGACTAGCGGGGGATGAGCAGTTCTTC; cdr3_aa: CAWSVWGLAGDEQFF
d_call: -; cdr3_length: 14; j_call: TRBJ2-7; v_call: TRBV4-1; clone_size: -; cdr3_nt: TGCGCCAGCAGCCAAGGGACTCCTTTATCCGAGCAGTACTTC; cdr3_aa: CASSQGTPLSEQYF
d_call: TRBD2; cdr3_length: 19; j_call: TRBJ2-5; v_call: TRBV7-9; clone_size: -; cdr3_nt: TGTGCCAGCAGCTTAGCCTCCTGGGGACTAGCGGGAGGGCAAGAGACCCAGTACTTC; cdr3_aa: CASSLASWGLAGGQETQYF
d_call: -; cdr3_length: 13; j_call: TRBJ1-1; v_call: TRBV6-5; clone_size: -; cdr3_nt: TGTGCCAGCAAAGCCCCCGAGGGCACTGAAGCTTTCTTT; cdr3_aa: CASKAPEGTEAFF
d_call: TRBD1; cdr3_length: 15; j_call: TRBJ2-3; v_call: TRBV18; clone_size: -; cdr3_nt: TGTGCCAGCTCCCCGGGCGACAGGGGCACAGATACGCAGTATTTT; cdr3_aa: CASSPGDRGTDTQYF
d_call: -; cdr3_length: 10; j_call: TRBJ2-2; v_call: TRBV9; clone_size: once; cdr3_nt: TGTGTACTGAACACCGGGGAGCTGTTTTTT; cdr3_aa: CVLNTGELFF
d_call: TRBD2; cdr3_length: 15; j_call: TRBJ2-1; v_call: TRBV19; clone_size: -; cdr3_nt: TGTGCCAGTAGTATAGCAAGCGGGAGCTACAATGAGCAGTTCTTC; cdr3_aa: CASSIASGSYNEQFF
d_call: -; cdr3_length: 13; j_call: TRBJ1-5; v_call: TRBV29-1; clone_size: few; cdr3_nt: TGCAGCGTTGAAGACACCGCGGGAGGACCCCAGCATTTT; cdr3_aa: CSVEDTAGGPQHF
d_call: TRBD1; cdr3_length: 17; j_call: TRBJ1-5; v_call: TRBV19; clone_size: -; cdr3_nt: TGTGCCAGTACCCTATCGGGGGGGACAGGGATCAATCAGCCCCAGCATTTT; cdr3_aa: CASTLSGGTGINQPQHF